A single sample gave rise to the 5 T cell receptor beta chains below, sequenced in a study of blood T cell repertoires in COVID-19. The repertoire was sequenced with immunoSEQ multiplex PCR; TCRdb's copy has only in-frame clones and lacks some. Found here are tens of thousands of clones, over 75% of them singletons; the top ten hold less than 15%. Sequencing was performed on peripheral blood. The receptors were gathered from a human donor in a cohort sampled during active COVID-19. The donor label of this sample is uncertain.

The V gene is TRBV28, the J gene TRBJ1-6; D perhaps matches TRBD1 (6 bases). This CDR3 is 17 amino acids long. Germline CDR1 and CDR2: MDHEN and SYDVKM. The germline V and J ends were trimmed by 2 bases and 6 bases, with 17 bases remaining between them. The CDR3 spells CASSLNRWGQANSPLHF. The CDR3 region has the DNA TGTGCCAGCAGTTTAAATAGATGGGGGCAGGCTAATTCACCCCTCCACTTT.

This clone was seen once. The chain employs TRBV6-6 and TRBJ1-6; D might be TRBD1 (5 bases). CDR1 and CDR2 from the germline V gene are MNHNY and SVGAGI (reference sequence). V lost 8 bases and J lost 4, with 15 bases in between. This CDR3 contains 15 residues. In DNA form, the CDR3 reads TGTGCCAGCGCCCTCTCACAGGCGTATAATTCACCCCTCCACTTT. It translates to CASALSQAYNSPLHF.

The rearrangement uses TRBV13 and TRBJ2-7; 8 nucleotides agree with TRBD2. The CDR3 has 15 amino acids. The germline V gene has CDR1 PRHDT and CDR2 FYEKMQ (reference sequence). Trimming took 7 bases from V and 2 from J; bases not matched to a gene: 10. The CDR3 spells CASTSRGGPAYEQYF. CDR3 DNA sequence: TGTGCCAGCACTTCCCGGGGGGGGCCCGCCTACGAGCAGTACTTC.

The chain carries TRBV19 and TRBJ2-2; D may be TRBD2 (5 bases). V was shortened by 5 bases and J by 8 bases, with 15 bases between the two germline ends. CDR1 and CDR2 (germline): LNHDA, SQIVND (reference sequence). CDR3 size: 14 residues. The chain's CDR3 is CASSDRGGGGELFF. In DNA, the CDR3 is TGTGCCAGTAGTGATCGGGGTGGAGGAGGGGAGCTGTTTTTT.

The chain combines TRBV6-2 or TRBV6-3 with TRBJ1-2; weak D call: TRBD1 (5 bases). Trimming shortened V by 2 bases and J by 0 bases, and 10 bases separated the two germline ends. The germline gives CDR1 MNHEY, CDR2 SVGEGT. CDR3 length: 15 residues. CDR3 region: CASSYQTGSNYGYTF. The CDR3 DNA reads TGTGCCAGCAGTTACCAAACAGGTTCTAACTATGGCTACACCTTC.